One sample yielded the 6 T cell receptor beta chains listed below, sequenced in a study of T cell changes during pregnancy in multiple sclerosis. This table comes from immunoSEQ multiplex PCR, and its TCRdb copy is limited to in-frame clones, with some not included. This sample yields 25,000 to 35,000 clones, of which nearly 90% are seen a single time; approximately 7.2% belongs to the top ten. Here the sequenced sample was CD8+ T cells from peripheral blood mononuclear cells, taken in the second trimester of pregnancy. These receptors were obtained from a female donor with multiple sclerosis, enrolled in a pregnancy study.

The chain links TRBV27 to TRBJ2-3; 10 bases map to TRBD2. The V gene's germline CDR1 is MNHEY and CDR2 SMNVEV (reference sequence). The CDR3 loop spans 17 amino acids. The junction had 13 bases not matched to a gene; V was cut back by 5 bases and J by 5 bases. CDR3 nucleotides: TGTGCCAGCAGTCCCCAAGGACTAGCGGTGACACAAGATACGCAGTATTTT. It encodes CASSPQGLAVTQDTQYF.

The rearrangement links TRBV19 to TRBJ2-2; 14 bases map to TRBD2. The CDR3 runs 15 residues. The V segment lost 8 bases and the J segment 6 bases; nucleotides outside the gene matches: 5. Germline CDR1 and CDR2: LNHDA and SQIVND (reference sequence). The CDR3 DNA follows: TGTGCCAGTTTGCCGGGACTAGCGGGAGCCGGGGAGCTGTTTTTT. It specifies CASLPGLAGAGELFF.

V gene TRBV19 combines with J gene TRBJ2-7; the D gene is possibly TRBD2 (6 bases). From germline, CDR1 is LNHDA and CDR2 SQIVND (reference sequence). This CDR3 is 14 amino acids long. With 1 base removed from V and 0 bases from J, the gap between germline ends came to 7 bases. The CDR3 spells CASSIAGSSYEQYF. The CDR3 region has the DNA TGTGCCAGTAGTATAGCCGGGAGCTCCTACGAGCAGTACTTC.

This clone has a handful of counts. The chain is built from TRBV2 and TRBJ2-5; D gene unclear. V lost 6 bases, J lost 2 bases, and 7 bases lay in between. Germline values: CDR1 SNHLY, CDR2 FYNNEI. This CDR3 has 12 residues. The CDR3 sequence: CASRQSQETQYF. The CDR3 DNA reads TGTGCCAGCAGACAGTCTCAAGAGACCCAGTACTTC.

The rearrangement joins TRBV10-3 to TRBJ1-1, with D perhaps matching TRBD1 (5 bases). The germline V and J ends were trimmed by 0 bases and 0 bases, with 8 bases remaining between them. CDR1 is ENHRY and CDR2 is SYGVKD in the germline V gene. The CDR3 runs 15 residues. The CDR3 nucleotides are TGTGCCATCAGTGAGTCAGGGGCCTTGAACACTGAAGCTTTCTTT. It yields the protein CAISESGALNTEAFF.

The chain has TRBV15 and TRBJ2-7, with TRBD2 identical over 13 bases. The CDR3 is 16 residues long. Trimming took 3 bases from V and 3 from J; bases not matched to a gene: 5. The germline gives CDR1 LNHNV, CDR2 YYDKDF (reference sequence). The CDR3 loop is CATSSGLAGEFYEQYF. The CDR3 DNA is TGTGCCACCAGCAGTGGACTAGCGGGGGAATTCTACGAGCAGTACTTC.